Presented here are 9 T cell receptor beta chains from one specimen sequenced in a study of early T cells in non-severe SARS-CoV-2 infection. TCRdb itself ran the 5' RACE reads through MiXCR, one entry per CDR3 protein. The table shows 30,000 or so distinct CDR3 sequences, with roughly 7% occurring only once. Sequenced sample: whole blood. The source of these receptors is an adult who was a healthcare worker with PCR-confirmed SARS-CoV-2 infection or an uninfected control (not recorded which).

This clonotype was seen many times. The gene calls are TRBV9 and TRBJ2-1, with D unclear. The CDR3 extends over 13 amino acids. Trimming took off 0 bases at V and 13 bases at J, with 14 bases between the two ends. Germline V gives CDR1 SGDLS, CDR2 YYNGEE. The CDR3 reads CASSVALSSFQFF. In nucleotides, the CDR3 is TGTGCCAGCAGCGTAGCTCTCTCGAGTTTTCAGTTCTTC. Together with reference TRBV9 and TRBJ2-1, the CDR3 gives the full variable domain: DSGVTQTPKHLITATGQRVTLRCSPRSGDLSVYWYQQSLDQGLQFLIQYYNGEERAKGNILERFSAQQFPDLHSELNLSSLELGDSALYFCASSVALSSFQFFGPGTRLTVL.

V and J are TRBV20-1 and TRBJ1-5; perhaps TRBD1 as D (5 bases). The V gene's germline CDR1 is DFQATT and CDR2 SNEGSKA (reference sequence). This CDR3 contains 12 residues. The germline V and J ends were trimmed by 7 bases and 4 bases, with 11 bases remaining between them. CDR3: CSGRRGNQPQHF. CDR3 nucleotides: TGCAGTGGCAGACGGGGGAATCAGCCCCAGCATTTT.

This clonotype was observed many times. The chain combines TRBV24-1 with TRBJ1-5, with D unclear. The V gene lost 5 bases and the J gene lost 2 bases, with 6 bases spanning the gap. In germline, CDR1 is KGHDR, CDR2 SFDVKD. The CDR3 extends over 13 amino acids. CDR3 residues: CATSAWGNQPQHF. CDR3 nucleotides: TGTGCCACCAGTGCTTGGGGCAATCAGCCCCAGCATTTT.

This clonotype was detected ten times or more. V is TRBV7-3 and J is TRBJ2-1; TRBD1 matches at 7 bases. In germline, CDR1 is SGHTA, CDR2 FQGTGA. J was trimmed by 8 bases and V by 5 bases; bases with no gene match: 6. CDR3 length equals 13 residues. The CDR3 sequence is CASSLTGWDEQFF. CDR3 nucleotide sequence: TGTGCCAGCAGCCTGACAGGGTGGGATGAGCAGTTCTTC. Together with reference TRBV7-3 and TRBJ2-1, the CDR3 gives the full variable domain: GAGVSQTPSNKVTEKGKYVELRCDPISGHTALYWYRQSLGQGPEFLIYFQGTGAADDSGLPNDRFFAVRPEGSVSTLKIQRTERGDSAVYLCASSLTGWDEQFFGPGTRLTVL.

Many counts were recorded for this clonotype. The J gene is TRBJ1-2, the V gene TRBV25-1; no clear D gene. Trimming left V 1 base short and J 6 bases short, with 3 bases between. This CDR3 comprises 11 residues. Germline-derived CDR1 and CDR2 are MGHDK and SYGVNS. The CDR3 here is CASSEWDGYTF. CDR3 in DNA: TGTGCCAGCAGTGAATGGGATGGCTACACCTTC.

This clonotype was detected many times. V usage is TRBV21-1 and J usage is TRBJ1-2. TRBV21-1 is a documented pseudogene. The CDR3 consists of 12 residues. In nucleotides, the CDR3 is TGTGCCAGCAGCAAAGCGAGAGGAGGCTACACCTTC. Encoded protein: CASSKARGGYTF.

At least ten counts were recorded for this clonotype. V gene TRBV20-1 combines with J gene TRBJ2-1; D tentatively fits TRBD1 or TRBD2 (6 bases each). The CDR3 is 15 residues long. Between the trimmed V and J ends, which lost 3 bases and 4 bases, there was a span of 16 bases. Germline values: CDR1 DFQATT, CDR2 SNEGSKA (reference sequence). The CDR3 sequence: CSASSTEGGYNEQFF. The CDR3 DNA reads TGCAGTGCTAGTTCCACGGAAGGGGGGTACAATGAGCAGTTCTTC.

This clonotype was counted ten times or more. CDR3 DNA sequence: TGTGCCAGCAGCTTTACAGGGTCGTCCGTATACAATGAGCAGTTCTTC. Protein product: CASSFTGSSVYNEQFF. V gene TRBV11-2 combines with J gene TRBJ2-1; tentatively, D is TRBD1 (6 bases). With 3 bases removed from V and 4 bases from J, the gap between germline ends came to 16 bases. CDR3 size: 16 residues. Germline V lookup: CDR1 SGHAT, CDR2 FQNNGV.

This clonotype was counted at least ten times. The rearrangement uses TRBV12-3 or TRBV12-4 and TRBJ1-6; TRBD1 agrees at 7 bases. After removal of 1 base from V and 7 bases from J, the junction contained 4 bases not matched to a gene. The CDR3 extends over 15 amino acids. The CDR3 region is CASSLEGTANSPLHF. CDR3 bases: TGTGCCAGCAGTTTAGAGGGGACAGCGAATTCACCCCTCCACTTT.